This TCR beta chain was captured in a study of T cell changes during pregnancy in multiple sclerosis. Looked up from germline, CDR1 is LNHDA and CDR2 is SQIVND (reference sequence). This CDR3 has 14 residues. The V end lost 7 bases, the J end lost 0 bases, and 10 bases lay between the germline ends. The method was immunoSEQ multiplex PCR; TCRdb's version includes in-frame clones alone and lacks a portion of them. The sample contains over 75,000 clones, 92% of which appear only once. The V gene is TRBV19, the J gene TRBJ2-1; D might be TRBD1 (6 bases). This clonotype was sampled from a female donor with multiple sclerosis, enrolled in a pregnancy study. Source: peripheral blood, taken in the first trimester of pregnancy. CDR3 residues: CASNLRGSYNEQFF. The DNA for the CDR3 is TGTGCCAGTAACCTCAGGGGCTCCTACAATGAGCAGTTCTTC. Filled out from reference TRBV19 and TRBJ2-1, the complete variable domain reads DGGITQSPKYLFRKEGQNVTLSCEQNLNHDAMYWYRQDPGQGLRLIYYSQIVNDFQKGDIAEGYSVSREKKESFPLTVTSAQKNPTAFYLCASNLRGSYNEQFFGPGTRLTVL.